The 5 T cell receptor beta chains below all came from one sample that was sequenced in a study of human T cells and chemical hapten exposure. Documented time point: pre-sensitization, week 0. The treatment: therapeutic diphenylcyclopropenone sensitization with weekly scalp DPC. TCRdb re-called the RACE reads with MiXCR, one entry per CDR3 protein. The repertoire holds about 380,000 distinct CDR3 sequences, with 5.1% as singletons. The input for sequencing was whole blood, taken in connection with sensitization to the hapten diphenylcyclopropenone (DPC). The receptors stem from a woman in her forties or fifties with alopecia areata. Some clones in this sample may be carry-over from other donors' samples.

The chain uses TRBV12-3 or TRBV12-4 and TRBJ1-3, with a tentative D call TRBD1 (5 bases). V gave up 5 bases and J gave up 2 bases, with 13 bases separating them. The CDR3 is 15 residues long. The CDR3 loop is CASSTRRGAGNTIYF. The CDR3 DNA follows: TGTGCCAGCAGTACCCGAAGGGGCGCTGGAAACACCATATATTTT.

This clonotype has ten or more counts. V and J are TRBV11-1 and TRBJ1-6; D gene uncertain. The CDR3 is 13 amino acids. Trimming left V 9 bases short and J 0 bases short, with 6 bases between. Germline V lookup: CDR1 SGHAT, CDR2 FQDESV (reference sequence). The CDR3 coding sequence is TGTGCCAGTCGACTCTCCTATAATTCACCCCTCCACTTT. Amino acids: CASRLSYNSPLHF.

This sequence joins TRBV2 and TRBJ1-2; D is unresolved. The germline CDR1 and CDR2 sequences are SNHLY and FYNNEI. CDR3 length equals 12 residues. Trimming took 9 bases from V and 4 from J, leaving 12 bases between them. The CDR3 here is CASPETVYGYTF. Here the CDR3 DNA reads TGTGCCAGTCCTGAGACGGTCTATGGCTACACCTTC.

The J gene is TRBJ1-4, the V gene TRBV2; unclear D gene. The CDR3 runs 14 residues. Germline CDR1 reads SNHLY; CDR2 reads FYNNEI. The V end lost 6 bases, the J end lost 8 bases, and 16 bases lay between the germline ends. The DNA for the CDR3 is TGTGCCAGCAGCACCCCAGAGGGCTGGGAAAAACTGTTTTTT. Translated: CASSTPEGWEKLFF.

The chain uses TRBV12-3 or TRBV12-4 and TRBJ1-5; unclear D gene. Gene TRBJ2-3 matches the end of the DNA better, so the J call may be wrong. The length of the CDR3 is 12 residues. The CDR3 bases are TGTGCCAGCAGTACTGGGTCCAACTACCAGTATTTT. It encodes CASSTGSNYQYF.